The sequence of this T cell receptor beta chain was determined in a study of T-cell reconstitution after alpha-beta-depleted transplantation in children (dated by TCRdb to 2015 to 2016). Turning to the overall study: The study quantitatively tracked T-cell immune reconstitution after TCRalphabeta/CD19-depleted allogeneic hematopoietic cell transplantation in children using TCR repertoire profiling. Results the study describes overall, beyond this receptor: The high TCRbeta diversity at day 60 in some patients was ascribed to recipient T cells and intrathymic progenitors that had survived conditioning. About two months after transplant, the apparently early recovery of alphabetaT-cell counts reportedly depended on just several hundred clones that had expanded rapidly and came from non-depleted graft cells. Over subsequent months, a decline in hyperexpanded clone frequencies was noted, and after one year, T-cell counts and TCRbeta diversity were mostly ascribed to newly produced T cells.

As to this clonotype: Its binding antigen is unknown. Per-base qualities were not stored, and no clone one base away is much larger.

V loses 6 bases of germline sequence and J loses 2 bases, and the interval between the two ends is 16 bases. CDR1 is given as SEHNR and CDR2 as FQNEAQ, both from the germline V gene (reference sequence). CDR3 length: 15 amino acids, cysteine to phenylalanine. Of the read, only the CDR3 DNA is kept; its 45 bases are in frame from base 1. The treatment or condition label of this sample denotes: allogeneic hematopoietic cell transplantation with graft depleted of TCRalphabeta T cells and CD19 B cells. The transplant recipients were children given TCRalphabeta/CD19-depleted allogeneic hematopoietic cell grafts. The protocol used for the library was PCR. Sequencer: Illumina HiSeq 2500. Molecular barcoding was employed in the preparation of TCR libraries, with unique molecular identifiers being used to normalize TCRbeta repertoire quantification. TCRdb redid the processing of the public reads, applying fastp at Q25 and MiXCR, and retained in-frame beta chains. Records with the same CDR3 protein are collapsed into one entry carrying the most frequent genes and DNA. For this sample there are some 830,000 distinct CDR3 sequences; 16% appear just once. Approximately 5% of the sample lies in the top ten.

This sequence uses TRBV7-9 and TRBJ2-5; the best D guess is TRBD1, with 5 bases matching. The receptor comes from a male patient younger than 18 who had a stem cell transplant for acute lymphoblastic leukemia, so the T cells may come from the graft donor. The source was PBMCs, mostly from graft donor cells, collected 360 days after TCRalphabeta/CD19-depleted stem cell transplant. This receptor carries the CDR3 CASSSLGVWQETQYF. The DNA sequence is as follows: TGTGCCAGCAGTTCTCTAGGGGTCTGGCAAGAGACCCAGTACTTC.